This record looks at one T cell receptor beta chain sequence and its context. Its antigen is undetermined. This record belongs to a study of graft-versus-host responses after intestinal transplantation. V was clipped by 4 bases and J by 3 bases, with 5 bases between them. The length of the CDR3 is 11 residues. The germline CDR1 and CDR2 sequences are SGHKS and YYEKEE (reference sequence). The repertoire was sequenced with immunoSEQ multiplex PCR; TCRdb's copy has only in-frame clones and lacks some. The sample lists about 86,000 clones, 88% seen once, with 0.28% in the top ten. The chain recombines TRBV5-5 with TRBJ2-7, with D perhaps TRBD2 (5 bases). Material: unstimulated CD4+ T cells sorted from spleen or lymph node cells, obtained before transplant. This TCR was sampled from a human donor who was the organ donor for an intestinal transplant. CDR3 amino acids: CASSDYYEQYF. The CDR3 nucleotides are TGTGCCAGCAGCGACTACTACGAGCAGTACTTC. The whole variable domain, filled in from reference TRBV5-5 and TRBJ2-7, reads DAGVTQSPTHLIKTRGQQVTLRCSPISGHKSVSWYQQVLGQGPQFIFQYYEKEERGRGNFPDRFSARQFPNYSSELNVNALLLGDSALYLCASSDYYEQYFGPGTRLTVT.